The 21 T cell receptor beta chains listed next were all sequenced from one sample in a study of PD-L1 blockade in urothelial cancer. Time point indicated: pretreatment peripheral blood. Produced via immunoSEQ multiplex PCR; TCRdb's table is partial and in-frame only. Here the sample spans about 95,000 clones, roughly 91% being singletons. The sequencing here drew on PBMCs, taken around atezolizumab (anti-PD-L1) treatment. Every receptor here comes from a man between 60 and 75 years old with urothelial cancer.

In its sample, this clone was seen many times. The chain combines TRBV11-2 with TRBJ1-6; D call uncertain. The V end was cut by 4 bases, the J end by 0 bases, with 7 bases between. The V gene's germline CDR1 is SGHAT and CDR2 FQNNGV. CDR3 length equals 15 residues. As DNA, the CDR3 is TGTGCCAGCAGCTCGAGGAGCTCCTATAATTCACCCCTCCACTTT. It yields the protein CASSSRSSYNSPLHF.

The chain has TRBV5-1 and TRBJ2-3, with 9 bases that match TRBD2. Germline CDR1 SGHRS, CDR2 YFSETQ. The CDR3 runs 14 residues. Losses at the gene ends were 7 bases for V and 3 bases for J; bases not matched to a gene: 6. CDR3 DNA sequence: TGCGCCAGCTCGGCGGGAGGGTGGACAGATACGCAGTATTTT. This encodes CASSAGGWTDTQYF.

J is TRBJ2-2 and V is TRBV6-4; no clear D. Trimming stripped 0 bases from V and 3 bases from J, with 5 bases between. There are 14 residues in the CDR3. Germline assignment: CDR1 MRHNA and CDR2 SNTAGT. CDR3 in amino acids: CASSDSRDTGELFF. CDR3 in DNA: TGTGCCAGCAGTGACTCGCGAGACACCGGGGAGCTGTTTTTT.

This CDR3 reads CASSIGQGPGANVLTF. In nucleotides, the CDR3 is TGCGCCAGCAGCATTGGACAGGGGCCTGGGGCCAACGTCCTGACTTTC. The chain links TRBV5-1 to TRBJ2-6, with 9 bases matching TRBD1. The J segment lost 2 bases and the V segment lost 4 bases, leaving 4 bases of the junction unmatched. This CDR3 is built from 16 residues. CDR1 and CDR2 from the germline V gene are SGHRS and YFSETQ.

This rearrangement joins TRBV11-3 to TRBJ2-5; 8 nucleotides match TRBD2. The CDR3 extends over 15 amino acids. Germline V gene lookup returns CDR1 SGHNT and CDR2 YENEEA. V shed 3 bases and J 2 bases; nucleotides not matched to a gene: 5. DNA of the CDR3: TGTGCCAGCAGCTTTAGCGGGGAGACACAAGAGACCCAGTACTTC. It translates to CASSFSGETQETQYF.

The CDR3 bases are TGTGCCAGCAGCCACCGACAGGACACCTACAATGAGCAGTTCTTC. Its translation: CASSHRQDTYNEQFF. The chain links TRBV7-8 to TRBJ2-1; D might be TRBD1 (6 bases). The germline gives CDR1 SGHVS, CDR2 FQNEAQ. Trimming took 5 bases from V and 2 from J, leaving 13 bases between them. The CDR3 sequence is 15 residues long.

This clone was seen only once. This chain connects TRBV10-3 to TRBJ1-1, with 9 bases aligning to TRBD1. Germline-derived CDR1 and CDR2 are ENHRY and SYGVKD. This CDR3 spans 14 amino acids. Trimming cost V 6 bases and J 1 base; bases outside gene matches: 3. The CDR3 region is CAISEGQGNTEAFF. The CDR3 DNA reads TGTGCCATCAGCGAGGGACAGGGGAACACTGAAGCTTTCTTT.

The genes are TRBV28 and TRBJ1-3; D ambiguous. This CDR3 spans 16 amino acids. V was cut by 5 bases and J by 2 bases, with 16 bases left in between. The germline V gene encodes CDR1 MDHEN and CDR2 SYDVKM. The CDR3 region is CASSLDIILAGNTIYF. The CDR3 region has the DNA TGTGCCAGCAGTCTCGACATCATTCTTGCTGGAAACACCATATATTTT. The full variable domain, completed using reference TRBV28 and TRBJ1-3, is DVKVTQSSRYLVKRTGEKVFLECVQDMDHENMFWYRQDPGLGLRLIYFSYDVKMKEKGDIPEGYSVSREKKERFSLILESASTNQTSMYLCASSLDIILAGNTIYFGEGSWLTVV.

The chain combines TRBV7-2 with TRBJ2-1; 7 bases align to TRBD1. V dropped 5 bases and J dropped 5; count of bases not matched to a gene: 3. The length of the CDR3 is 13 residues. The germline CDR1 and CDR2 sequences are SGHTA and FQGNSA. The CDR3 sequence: CASSPTGNNEQFF. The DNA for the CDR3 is TGTGCCAGCAGCCCGACAGGGAACAATGAGCAGTTCTTC.

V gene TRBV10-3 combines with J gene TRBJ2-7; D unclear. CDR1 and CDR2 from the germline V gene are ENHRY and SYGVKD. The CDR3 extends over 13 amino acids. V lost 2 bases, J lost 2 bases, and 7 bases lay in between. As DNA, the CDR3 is TGTGCCATCAGTGAGAACCAGGCCTACGAGCAGTACTTC. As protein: CAISENQAYEQYF.

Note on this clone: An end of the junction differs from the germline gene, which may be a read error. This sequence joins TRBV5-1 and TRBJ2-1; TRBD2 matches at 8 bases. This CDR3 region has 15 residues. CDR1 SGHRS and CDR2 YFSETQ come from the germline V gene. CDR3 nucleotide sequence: TGCGCCAGCAGCTCTGGACTAGCTTCCTTCAATGAGCAGTTCTTC. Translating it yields CASSSGLASFNEQFF.

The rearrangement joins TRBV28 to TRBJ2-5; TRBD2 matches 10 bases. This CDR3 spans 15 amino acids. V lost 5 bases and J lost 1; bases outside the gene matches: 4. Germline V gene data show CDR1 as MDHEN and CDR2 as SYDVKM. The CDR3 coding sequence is TGTGCCAGCAGTACCGTAGCGGGGGGCCAAGAGACCCAGTACTTC. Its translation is CASSTVAGGQETQYF. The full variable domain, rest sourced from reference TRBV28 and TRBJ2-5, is DVKVTQSSRYLVKRTGEKVFLECVQDMDHENMFWYRQDPGLGLRLIYFSYDVKMKEKGDIPEGYSVSREKKERFSLILESASTNQTSMYLCASSTVAGGQETQYFGPGTRLLVL.

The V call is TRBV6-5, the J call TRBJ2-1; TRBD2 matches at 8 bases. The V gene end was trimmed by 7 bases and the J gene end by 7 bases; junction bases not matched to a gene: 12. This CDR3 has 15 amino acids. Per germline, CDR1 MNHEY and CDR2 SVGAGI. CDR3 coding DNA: TGTGCCAGCACCCTAAGCGGGAGCCCCGGGAATGAGCAGTTCTTC. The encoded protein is CASTLSGSPGNEQFF.

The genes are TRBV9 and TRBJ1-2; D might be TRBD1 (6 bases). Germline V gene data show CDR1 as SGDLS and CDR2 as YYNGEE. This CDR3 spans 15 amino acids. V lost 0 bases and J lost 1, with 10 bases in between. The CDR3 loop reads CASSVEWDINYGYTF. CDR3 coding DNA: TGTGCCAGCAGCGTAGAATGGGACATTAACTATGGCTACACCTTC.

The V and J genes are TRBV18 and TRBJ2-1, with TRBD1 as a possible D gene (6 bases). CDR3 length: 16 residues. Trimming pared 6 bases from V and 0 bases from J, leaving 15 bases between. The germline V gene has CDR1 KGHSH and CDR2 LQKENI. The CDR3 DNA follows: TGTGCCAGCTCCCCGAACAGGGCTAGCTCCTACAATGAGCAGTTCTTC. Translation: CASSPNRASSYNEQFF.

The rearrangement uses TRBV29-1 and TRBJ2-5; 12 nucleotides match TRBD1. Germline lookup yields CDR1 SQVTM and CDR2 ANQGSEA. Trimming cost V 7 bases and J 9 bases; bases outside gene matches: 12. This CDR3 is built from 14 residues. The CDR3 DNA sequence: TGCAGCGCCCACCCGGGACAGGGGGCTCGGGCCCAGTACTTC. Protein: CSAHPGQGARAQYF. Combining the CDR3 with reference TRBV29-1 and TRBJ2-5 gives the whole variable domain SAVISQKPSRDICQRGTSLTIQCQVDSQVTMMFWYRQQPGQSLTLIATANQGSEATYESGFVIDKFPISRPNLTFSTLTVSNMSPEDSSIYLCSAHPGQGARAQYFGPGTRLLVL.

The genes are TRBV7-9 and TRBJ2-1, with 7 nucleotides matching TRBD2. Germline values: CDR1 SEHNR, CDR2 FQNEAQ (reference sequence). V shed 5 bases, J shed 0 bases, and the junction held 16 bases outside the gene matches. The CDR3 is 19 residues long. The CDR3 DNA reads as TGTGCCAGCAGCCCACCACCCGTAAATGCGGGAGCCTCCTACAATGAGCAGTTCTTC. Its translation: CASSPPPVNAGASYNEQFF.

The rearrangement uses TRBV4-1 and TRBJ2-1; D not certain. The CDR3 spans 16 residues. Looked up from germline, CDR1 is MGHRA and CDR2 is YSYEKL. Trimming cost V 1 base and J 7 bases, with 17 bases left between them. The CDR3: CASSQVGPEVMNEQFF. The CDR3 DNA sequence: TGCGCCAGCAGCCAAGTCGGCCCAGAGGTGATGAATGAGCAGTTCTTC.

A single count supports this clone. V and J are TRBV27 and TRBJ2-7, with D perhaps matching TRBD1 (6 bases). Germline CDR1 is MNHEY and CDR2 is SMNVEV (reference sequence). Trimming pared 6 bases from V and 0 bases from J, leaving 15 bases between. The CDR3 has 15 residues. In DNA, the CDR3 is TGTGCCAGCAGCTTCTCAGGGGTGGGCTCCTACGAGCAGTACTTC. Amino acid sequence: CASSFSGVGSYEQYF.

CDR3 sequence reads: CASYQLQETQYF. CDR3 in DNA: TGTGCCAGCTACCAACTCCAAGAGACCCAGTACTTC. The chain has TRBV6-5 and TRBJ2-5; D remains unclear. Trimming stripped 8 bases from V and 1 base from J, with 8 bases between. Germline-derived CDR1 and CDR2 are MNHEY and SVGAGI. This CDR3 comprises 12 residues.

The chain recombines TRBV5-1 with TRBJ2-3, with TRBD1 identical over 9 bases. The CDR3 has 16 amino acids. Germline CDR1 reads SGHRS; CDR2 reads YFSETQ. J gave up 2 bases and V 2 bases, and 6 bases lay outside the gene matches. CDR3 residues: CASSFVGTGNTDTQYF. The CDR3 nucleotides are TGCGCCAGCAGCTTCGTGGGGACAGGGAACACAGATACGCAGTATTTT.